This TCR beta chain was captured in a study of blood T cells in healthy people across ages (dated by TCRdb to between 2014 and 2017). For the wider study: In model experiments, roughly one uniquely barcoded TCR beta cDNA molecule per two T cells was captured by template switching. Using deep sequencing normalized with unique cDNA molecular identifiers, the study measured how TCR beta repertoire diversity changes with age. Donors were grouped into four age groups: young (average approximately 15 years), middle-aged (less than 40), aged (around 62) and long-lived (less than 85). To avoid experimental bias, donors of different ages were distributed randomly across sequencing lanes. Two additional independent replicas of 1 million unique cDNA reads from the same blood draw were analyzed for two donors (one aged 18 to 30 and one aged 80 or older). What the authors observed across the whole study: Because profiling used bulk unsorted PBMCs, naive and antigen-experienced compartments could not be compared conclusively. There was a strong correlation between observed TCR beta diversity and the percentage of naive T cells measured by flow cytometry. Observed TCR beta diversity per million T cells fell roughly linearly with age, and a significant reduction was already apparent by age around 36. The long-lived group showed more naive CD4+ T cells, fewer expanded clones and increased TCR diversity than the aged group, suggesting age selection. Estimates of total diversity based on one million sequenced T cells were considered lower bounds and underestimates. Because donor CMV infection status was unknown, age-related changes in expanded clonotypes were potentially confounded.

The library was built by means of 5' RACE. Sequencing relied on an Illumina HiSeq 2500. A second roughly 7 to 11 cycle PCR used a sample-barcoded 5' primer and a J-beta primer mix. A template-switch 5' adaptor carrying 12 random nucleotides introduced a unique molecular identifier onto each TCR beta cDNA molecule. Each sample yielded at least 3 million CDR3-containing paired-end reads. First-strand cDNA was synthesized from all RNA with the Mint cDNA synthesis kit, primed by a TRBC-specific oligonucleotide. After uracil-DNA glycosylase treatment, a first 18-cycle PCR used universal primers M1SS and BC2_uni_R on all cDNA. Concerning the study's data processing: Each sample was normalized by randomly selecting 1 million high-quality reads, each carrying a distinct molecular identifier. Reads sharing molecular identifiers were discarded rather than binned into consensus sequences. CDR3 identification, clonotype clustering and error correction used MiTCR with a Q25 quality threshold and the strictest error-elimination algorithm. A nonparametric unseen species model with Euler transformation was used to estimate lower-bound total TCR beta diversity. TCRdb itself trimmed the public reads at Q25 with fastp, ran MiXCR and retained productive beta chains. Each entry is one CDR3 protein sequence, shown with its most common DNA and genes. TCRdb's processing, not the authors', yielded these V and J calls. The sample table shows around 1,700,000 distinct CDR3 sequences, and 28% are seen once. The ten largest clones capture 7.7% of the sample.

Systemically healthy Caucasian individuals from Russia, some 40 in total and aged about 6 to 90 years, were included as donors. Each donor gave around 9.5 milliliters of peripheral blood, collected into EDTA-treated Vacutainer tubes. Ficoll-Paque density-gradient centrifugation was used to isolate PBMCs, with at least 7 million obtained per sample. Trizol reagent was used to extract total RNA from the PBMCs, yielding at least 6 micrograms per sample. The percentages of naive CD45RAhigh/CD27high T cells were determined by flow cytometry on a PBMC aliquot from every donor. CDR1 and CDR2, looked up from the germline V gene (reference sequence), are DFQATT and SNEGSKA. The CDR3 contains 14 residues, cysteine and phenylalanine counted. Kept here is only the CDR3 DNA, which spans 42 bases and is read in frame from base 1. Trimming removed 5 bases from V and 2 bases from J; the gene matches leave 8 bases unexplained.

This clonotype was detected only a few times. What this receptor recognizes is not known. No per-base quality is available; no much larger clone lies one base away. Material: blood. The V and J genes are TRBV20-1 and TRBJ1-1; 7 nucleotides in the junction match TRBD1. This sequence originates from a woman in her 30s in good health. In nucleotides, the sequence is TGCAGTGCTGTGATCCGACAGGGAAACACTGAAGCTTTCTTT. It is translated as CSAVIRQGNTEAFF.